This is a list of T cell receptor beta chains from one sample in a study of blood T cell repertoires in COVID-19. Only in-frame clones appear in the TCRdb table, and some are missing; sequencing was by immunoSEQ multiplex PCR. The table shows 52,000 or so clones, with 90% to 95% occurring only once. The material sequenced was peripheral blood. The receptors come from a man between 45 and 60 years old with acute or convalescent COVID-19. The CDR3 runs from the conserved cysteine through the conserved F or W. A D gene is named only where the DNA matches it firmly. Clone size appears in some rows only: once, few, many, or a class for an expanded clone.

clone size	D gene	V gene	CDR3 length	J gene	CDR3 DNA	CDR3 protein
NA	NA	TRBV4-1	20	TRBJ1-6	TGCGCCAGCAGCCAAGGTTTTCAGACAACAGGCCGAGGAGGGAATTCACCCCTCCACTTT	CASSQGFQTTGRGGNSPLHF
few	NA	TRBV7-8	15	TRBJ2-2	TGTGCCAGCAGCTCAAGGACAGCCTACACCGGGGAGCTGTTTTTT	CASSSRTAYTGELFF
once	NA	TRBV2	14	TRBJ1-1	TGTGCCAGCACCGACGGGGGGGGGAACACTGAAGCTTTCTTT	CASTDGGGNTEAFF
NA	NA	TRBV5-1	15	TRBJ2-1	TGCGCCAGCAGCTTAATCGGTGGCTCCTACAATGAGCAGTTCTTC	CASSLIGGSYNEQFF
few	TRBD1	TRBV5-3	18	TRBJ1-6	TGTGCCAGAAGGAAAGGGGATGACAGGGCAACCTATAATTCACCCCTCCACTTT	CARRKGDDRATYNSPLHF
NA	TRBD1	TRBV11-3	14	TRBJ2-3	TGTGCCAGCAGCGACCGGGACAGTCAAGATACGCAGTATTTT	CASSDRDSQDTQYF
NA	TRBD2	TRBV5-1	16	TRBJ2-2	TGCGCCAGCAGCTTGGTCTTGAGGGGAGGGCCCGGGGAGCTGTTTTTT	CASSLVLRGGPGELFF
NA	TRBD1	TRBV9	16	TRBJ2-5	TGTGCCAGCAGCCCCTGGGACAGGGGGGGCCAAGAGACCCAGTACTTC	CASSPWDRGGQETQYF
NA	TRBD1	TRBV11-2	14	TRBJ1-1	TGTGCCAGCAGTTTACAGGGGGCAAACACTGAAGCTTTCTTT	CASSLQGANTEAFF
NA	TRBD1	TRBV14	13	TRBJ1-2	TGTGCCAGCAGCCCGCAGGGGGCCTATGGCTACACCTTC	CASSPQGAYGYTF
NA	NA	TRBV6-5	14	TRBJ2-7	TGTGCCAGCAGTCCTGGGACTGGAAGATACGAGCAGTACTTC	CASSPGTGRYEQYF
NA	NA	TRBV2	14	TRBJ2-1	TGTGCCAGCAGTTCGGAGAGCTCCTACAATGAGCAGTTCTTC	CASSSESSYNEQFF
NA	NA	TRBV5-1	13	TRBJ2-5	TGCGCCAGCAGCTTGGGTCAGCAAGAGACCCAGTACTTC	CASSLGQQETQYF
NA	TRBD2	TRBV19	17	TRBJ2-7	TGTGCCAGTAGTATCGGACTAGCGGGAGGCAGCTCCTACGAGCAGTACTTC	CASSIGLAGGSSYEQYF
NA	NA	TRBV6-6	14	TRBJ2-6	TGTGCCAGCACTCGAGGACTTGGGGCCAACGTCCTGACTTTC	CASTRGLGANVLTF
once	NA	TRBV5-1	14	TRBJ2-1	TGCGCCAGCACGGCGGGACAGTCCTACAATGAGCAGTTCTTC	CASTAGQSYNEQFF
once	TRBD1	TRBV7-9	13	TRBJ1-2	TGTGCCAGCAGCTCGGGACAGTACTATGGCTACACCTTC	CASSSGQYYGYTF
NA	TRBD1	TRBV11-3	16	TRBJ2-7	TGTGCCAGCAGTCCTGGACCGGGACAGGGGAAGTACGAGCAGTACTTC	CASSPGPGQGKYEQYF
few	NA	TRBV6-5	15	TRBJ2-3	TGTGCCAGCAGAGCAGACAGTGTAAGCACAGATACGCAGTATTTT	CASRADSVSTDTQYF
NA	TRBD2	TRBV3-1/TRBV3-2	15	TRBJ2-3	TGTGCCAGCAGCCCGGGAGGGAAGACGGGAGATACGCAGTATTTT	CASSPGGKTGDTQYF
once	TRBD1	TRBV7-2	16	TRBJ1-3	TGTGCCAGCAGCCTTCACGGACAGGGCTCTGGAAACACCATATATTTT	CASSLHGQGSGNTIYF
NA	TRBD2	TRBV27	14	TRBJ2-3	TGTGCCAGCAGGACTAGCGGGGGCACAGATACGCAGTATTTT	CASRTSGGTDTQYF
NA	TRBD2	TRBV5-1	15	TRBJ2-1	TGCGCCAGCAGCTTCGCGGGGGGCTCCTACAATGAGCAGTTCTTC	CASSFAGGSYNEQFF
NA	NA	TRBV27	11	TRBJ1-6	TGTGCCACCCCGGGGAATTCACCCCTCCACTTT	CATPGNSPLHF
NA	NA	TRBV5-1	14	TRBJ2-3	TGCGCCAGCAGCGCGGGTTCTAGCACAGATACGCAGTATTTT	CASSAGSSTDTQYF
NA	NA	TRBV11-2	16	TRBJ1-1	TGTGCCAGCAGCTTAGGGAGGGAGGCCTCGGGGACTGAAGCTTTCTTT	CASSLGREASGTEAFF
NA	NA	TRBV27	13	TRBJ1-1	TGTGCCAGCAGTTTACTTTCGGGCACTGAAGCTTTCTTT	CASSLLSGTEAFF
few	NA	TRBV5-8	13	TRBJ1-2	TGTGCCAGCAGCTATGACACTCACTATGGCTACACCTTC	CASSYDTHYGYTF
once	TRBD2	TRBV10-3	18	TRBJ2-1	TGTGCCATCAGAGCTTTCAGCGGGAGGGCCCTCTCCTACAATGAGCAGTTCTTC	CAIRAFSGRALSYNEQFF
NA	NA	TRBV6-1	16	TRBJ2-2	TGTGCCAGCAGTGAATTGGCAGGGATGAACACCGGGGAGCTGTTTTTT	CASSELAGMNTGELFF
NA	NA	TRBV30	13	TRBJ1-5	TGTGCCTGGAATCCAGGAAACAATCAGCCCCAGCATTTT	CAWNPGNNQPQHF
NA	TRBD1	TRBV5-5	15	TRBJ2-7	TGTGCCAGCAGCACCCCTGGACAGGGGTACAAAGAGCAGTACTTC	CASSTPGQGYKEQYF
NA	TRBD1	TRBV10-1	15	TRBJ1-1	TGCGCCAGCAGAACGGAGGGACAGGGGAACACTGAAGCTTTCTTT	CASRTEGQGNTEAFF
few	NA	TRBV5-1	13	TRBJ2-7	TGCGCCAGCAGCTTCCGGACTCTCGACGAGCAGTACTTC	CASSFRTLDEQYF
NA	NA	TRBV6-5	12	TRBJ1-3	TGTGCCAGCACCAGGGACAGAAACACCATATATTTT	CASTRDRNTIYF
NA	NA	TRBV6-2/TRBV6-3	15	TRBJ2-4	TGTGCCAGCACCCCTCCAGGGCTAGCCAAAAACATTCAGTACTTC	CASTPPGLAKNIQYF
once	NA	TRBV12-5	14	TRBJ2-5	TGTGCTAGTGGTTTAGGGCAGGGTGGAGAGACCCAGTACTTC	CASGLGQGGETQYF
NA	NA	TRBV5-1	12	TRBJ2-1	TGCGCCAGCAGCATCCAAAAGCTCGAGCAGTTCTTC	CASSIQKLEQFF
NA	NA	TRBV11-3	13	TRBJ2-1	TGTGCCAGCAGCTTAGCCCCTGACAGGGAGCAGTTCTTC	CASSLAPDREQFF
NA	TRBD1	TRBV23-1	14	TRBJ2-7	TGCGCCAGCAGTCAGCTACAGGGGATCTACGAGCAGTACTTC	CASSQLQGIYEQYF
NA	NA	TRBV5-1	15	TRBJ2-4	TGCGCCAGCAGCCTGCAGGTGGAGGTTGGAAACATTCAGTACTTC	CASSLQVEVGNIQYF
NA	TRBD1	TRBV19	15	TRBJ1-3	TGTGCCAGTACAGACCGGACAGGGGGCGCGGACACCATATATTTT	CASTDRTGGADTIYF
NA	TRBD1	TRBV5-4	15	TRBJ1-1	TGTGCCAGCAGCTTGTATCGAACAGGGGTGACTGAAGCTTTCTTT	CASSLYRTGVTEAFF
NA	NA	TRBV7-2	14	TRBJ2-2	TGTGCCAGCAGCGCCCCACAGGGTACCGGGGAGCTGTTTTTT	CASSAPQGTGELFF